Listed here are 16 T cell receptor beta chains from one sample, sequenced in a study of human T cells and chemical hapten exposure. This sample's time point: pre-sensitization, week 0. Treatment given: therapeutic diphenylcyclopropenone sensitization with weekly scalp DPC. TCRdb reanalysed the RACE reads using MiXCR and keeps one entry per CDR3 protein. The sample includes 180,000 or so distinct CDR3 sequences, around 30% of them seen just once. The material was whole blood, obtained in connection with sensitization to the hapten diphenylcyclopropenone (DPC). The receptor set was obtained from a woman aged 30 to 39 with alopecia areata. Some clones in this sample may be carry-over from other donors' samples.

This clonotype has a handful of counts. V and J are TRBV29-1 and TRBJ1-1; a weak D match, TRBD1 (5 bases). The CDR3 is made up of 13 amino acids. V was shortened by 4 bases and J by 4 bases, with 13 bases between the two germline ends. Germline assignment: CDR1 SQVTM and CDR2 ANQGSEA. The CDR3 loop reads CSVGSGGSTEAFF. In DNA, the CDR3 is TGCAGCGTTGGGTCGGGGGGGAGCACTGAAGCTTTCTTT.

The chain combines TRBV10-3 with TRBJ2-7; TRBD2 matches 9 bases. The germline V gene has CDR1 ENHRY and CDR2 SYGVKD. V lost 3 bases and J lost 0; bases outside the gene matches: 3. There are 15 residues in the CDR3. The CDR3 sequence is CAISDPSGASYEQYF. The CDR3 DNA reads TGTGCCATCAGTGATCCTAGCGGGGCCTCCTACGAGCAGTACTTC.

This clonotype was counted a few times. V is TRBV7-2 and J is TRBJ1-3; no clear D gene. The CDR3 spans 13 residues. V was pared by 6 bases and J by 0 bases, with 6 bases between. Germline V gene data show CDR1 as SGHTA and CDR2 as FQGNSA. The CDR3 sequence is CASRRISGNTIYF. CDR3 in DNA: TGTGCCAGCAGACGGATCTCTGGAAACACCATATATTTT.

Only a few counts were recorded for this clonotype. The rearrangement links TRBV18 to TRBJ2-3; 8 bases align to TRBD2. The CDR3 extends over 17 amino acids. The V gene's germline CDR1 is KGHSH and CDR2 LQKENI. V was clipped by 0 bases and J by 5 bases; unmatched bases: 10. CDR3 nucleotide sequence: TGTGCCAGCTCACCACCGAGGGAAGCGGGAGTGGAAGATACGCAGTATTTT. Translating it yields CASSPPREAGVEDTQYF.

The chain links TRBV7-9 to TRBJ2-3, with D unresolved. Looked up from germline, CDR1 is SEHNR and CDR2 is FQNEAQ (reference sequence). V dropped 5 bases and J dropped 6 bases, with 9 bases sitting between them. CDR3 size: 12 residues. The CDR3 loop reads CASSPVGDTQYF. The CDR3, as DNA: TGTGCCAGCAGCCCGGTGGGGGATACGCAGTATTTT.

In this sample, this clonotype turned up a few times. The chain has TRBV29-1 and TRBJ2-1; D is unresolved. In germline, CDR1 is SQVTM, CDR2 ANQGSEA. V shed 4 bases and J shed 4 bases, with 14 bases lying between them. The CDR3 runs to 14 residues. CDR3 loop: CSVVLSPVYNEQFF. The DNA of the CDR3 is TGCAGCGTTGTTCTGTCGCCGGTTTACAATGAGCAGTTCTTC.

V and J are TRBV10-3 and TRBJ1-2, with TRBD1 as a possible D gene (5 bases). V was shortened by 6 bases and J by 8 bases, with 10 bases between the two germline ends. Per the germline V gene, CDR1 is ENHRY and CDR2 is SYGVKD. This CDR3 is 11 amino acids long. As DNA, the CDR3 is TGTGCCATCAGCCGGGACGGGGGCTACACCTTC. Its translation is CAISRDGGYTF.

This clonotype has at least ten counts. The chain has TRBV4-2 and TRBJ1-1; TRBD1 matches 9 bases. The ends lost 4 bases at V and 5 bases at J; junction bases unmatched: 5. This CDR3 is built from 14 residues. Germline CDR1 reads LGHNA; CDR2 reads YNFKEQ. The CDR3 spells CASSRDRVGTEAFF. CDR3 nucleotide sequence: TGTGCCAGCAGCCGGGACAGGGTAGGAACTGAAGCTTTCTTT.

The V gene is TRBV10-1, the J gene TRBJ2-3; a weak D match, TRBD1 (6 bases). V lost 4 bases and J 6 bases, leaving 11 bases between the germline ends. The CDR3 totals 13 residues. Germline V lookup: CDR1 WNHNN, CDR2 SYGVQD (reference sequence). DNA for the CDR3: TGCGCCAGCAGTGGGACAGCAACCGATACGCAGTATTTT. Protein sequence: CASSGTATDTQYF.

This clonotype was seen a handful of times. V and J are TRBV29-1 and TRBJ1-1, with D unclear. CDR1 is SQVTM and CDR2 is ANQGSEA in the germline V gene. V lost 4 bases and J lost 1, with 7 bases in between. The CDR3 is 12 residues long. The DNA for the CDR3 is TGCAGCGTTGCAGCAGCGAACACTGAAGCTTTCTTT. The encoded protein is CSVAAANTEAFF.

J is TRBJ2-1 and V is TRBV28; 10 nucleotides align to TRBD2. Per the germline V gene, CDR1 is MDHEN and CDR2 is SYDVKM. Trimming removed 5 bases from V and 4 bases from J; junction bases left unmatched: 5. CDR3 length: 15 amino acids. CDR3 bases: TGTGCCAGCAGTGCGGGACTAGCGCAGTACAATGAGCAGTTCTTC. The encoded protein is CASSAGLAQYNEQFF.

This clonotype was seen ten or more times. The chain is built from TRBV4-1 and TRBJ1-2; D not certain. Germline V gene data show CDR1 as MGHRA and CDR2 as YSYEKL. The CDR3 consists of 13 residues. V lost 4 bases, J lost 7 bases, and 13 bases lay in between. CDR3 sequence reads: CASSRIERGGYTF. The CDR3 coding sequence is TGCGCCAGCAGCCGGATCGAAAGAGGTGGCTACACCTTC.

This clonotype was detected only once. This chain joins TRBV6-1 and TRBJ1-2, with D tentatively TRBD1 (6 bases). Germline loops: CDR1 MNHNS, CDR2 SASEGT. V was clipped by 5 bases and J by 6 bases, with 16 bases between them. CDR3 length: 14 amino acids. DNA of the CDR3: TGTGCCAGCAGTAAAACAACAGGGAGCCATGGCTACACCTTC. Protein sequence: CASSKTTGSHGYTF.

The chain employs TRBV7-2 and TRBJ2-5, with D unresolved. Trimming shortened V by 3 bases and J by 5 bases, and 7 bases separated the two germline ends. The CDR3 spans 12 residues. Germline V CDR1 and CDR2: SGHTA, FQGNSA. The DNA for the CDR3 is TGTGCCAGCAGCTTCGGAGTGGAGACCCAGTACTTC. Residues: CASSFGVETQYF.

The table lists this clonotype with many counts. The rearrangement links TRBV3-1 to TRBJ2-1; 10 bases fit TRBD2. The CDR3 spans 16 residues. Looked up from germline, CDR1 is LGHDT and CDR2 is YNNKEL (reference sequence). Unmatched junction bases numbered 7, after V lost 2 bases and J lost 6 bases. CDR3 nucleotide sequence: TGTGCCAGCAGCCAACCTAGCGGGAGCGGGAGCAATGAGCAGTTCTTC. Residues: CASSQPSGSGSNEQFF.

The chain joins TRBV7-2 to TRBJ2-2; D ambiguous. CDR3 length: 15 residues. Trimming shortened V by 5 bases and J by 4 bases, and 14 bases separated the two germline ends. CDR1 is SGHTA and CDR2 is FQGNSA in the germline V gene. The CDR3 is CASSRRASGTGELFF. Here the CDR3 DNA reads TGTGCCAGCAGCCGGAGAGCCTCAGGCACCGGGGAGCTGTTTTTT.